Each of the 10 T cell receptor beta chains below was sequenced from the same sample in a study of identical twins' blood T cells. TCRdb called the 5' RACE reads again in MiXCR, with one record for every CDR3 protein. The profile shows a few hundred thousand distinct CDR3 sequences, about 28% of them singletons. The material sequenced was PBMCs. These receptors were collected from a woman aged 18-55 years in good health.

This clonotype was counted a few times. The chain employs TRBV29-1 and TRBJ1-5; 7 positions match TRBD1. CDR3 size: 13 residues. In germline, CDR1 is SQVTM, CDR2 ANQGSEA. V shed 7 bases and J 5 bases; nucleotides not matched to a gene: 8. CDR3 region: CSAFTGVDQPQHF. For the CDR3, the DNA is TGCAGCGCGTTTACAGGGGTCGATCAGCCCCAGCATTTT.

By share, this clonotype ranks as medium-sized. The rearrangement uses TRBV20-1 and TRBJ1-1, with 7 bases lining up with TRBD1. CDR3 length equals 12 residues. Germline V gene lookup returns CDR1 DFQATT and CDR2 SNEGSKA (reference sequence). With 5 bases clipped from V and 6 bases from J, the junction kept 6 bases outside the gene matches. CDR3 sequence: CSAEAGQPEAFF. DNA of the CDR3: TGCAGTGCTGAAGCGGGACAGCCTGAAGCTTTCTTT.

In its sample, this clonotype is medium-sized (0.01 to 0.1%). V is TRBV20-1 and J is TRBJ1-1; a possible D gene is TRBD1 (5 bases). Germline CDR1 DFQATT, CDR2 SNEGSKA (reference sequence). The V end was cut by 0 bases, the J end by 0 bases, with 11 bases between. The CDR3 sequence is 15 residues long. CDR3 residues: CSARDPEGMNTEAFF. As DNA, the CDR3 is TGCAGTGCTAGAGATCCGGAGGGGATGAACACTGAAGCTTTCTTT.

The gene calls are TRBV15 and TRBJ1-1; D is unresolved. Germline values: CDR1 LNHNV, CDR2 YYDKDF (reference sequence). This CDR3 region has 13 residues. Trimming removed 8 bases at V and 4 bases at J, with 14 bases between. This CDR3 reads CATSSPWGTEAFF. The CDR3 bases are TGTGCCACCTCTTCCCCCTGGGGCACTGAAGCTTTCTTT. Drawing the rest from reference TRBV15 and TRBJ1-1, the complete variable domain is DAMVIQNPRYQVTQFGKPVTLSCSQTLNHNVMYWYQQKSSQAPKLLFHYYDKDFNNEADTPDNFQSRRPNTSFCFLDIRSPGLGDTAMYLCATSSPWGTEAFFGQGTRLTVV.

This clonotype has more than one count but fewer than ten. This rearrangement joins TRBV29-1 to TRBJ1-2, with D hard to call. V gave up 7 bases and J gave up 6 bases, with 12 bases separating them. The length of the CDR3 is 11 residues. Germline loops: CDR1 SQVTM, CDR2 ANQGSEA. The CDR3 loop is CSAFERDGYTF. The CDR3 DNA follows: TGCAGCGCGTTCGAGCGGGATGGCTACACCTTC.

The chain links TRBV18 to TRBJ1-1; D gene ambiguous. The CDR3 length is 13 residues. Looked up from germline, CDR1 is KGHSH and CDR2 is LQKENI. The germline V and J ends were trimmed by 1 base and 5 bases, with 8 bases remaining between them. CDR3: CASSPLPQTEAFF. CDR3 sequence (DNA): TGTGCCAGCTCACCACTGCCCCAAACTGAAGCTTTCTTT.

This clonotype was counted many times. This rearrangement joins TRBV9 to TRBJ1-6; D call uncertain. This CDR3 spans 14 amino acids. Germline V gives CDR1 SGDLS, CDR2 YYNGEE. Trimming stripped 4 bases from V and 9 bases from J, with 14 bases between. DNA of the CDR3: TGTGCCAGCAGCCCCTTGGTTTGGGGTTCACCCCTCCACTTT. It encodes CASSPLVWGSPLHF.

The chain couples TRBV2 to TRBJ1-6, with a possible D match to TRBD1 (5 bases). The CDR3 consists of 14 residues. Between the trimmed V and J ends, which lost 8 bases and 10 bases, there was a span of 18 bases. CDR1 SNHLY and CDR2 FYNNEI come from the germline V gene. The CDR3 loop reads CASGLGPPRSPLHF. The CDR3 coding sequence is TGTGCCAGCGGCTTGGGACCGCCTCGGTCACCCCTCCACTTT.

V usage is TRBV5-1 and J usage is TRBJ2-3, with unresolved D. The CDR3 is made up of 12 amino acids. Germline CDR1 and CDR2: SGHRS and YFSETQ. V was clipped by 2 bases and J by 5 bases, with 6 bases between them. The DNA for the CDR3 is TGCGCCAGCAGCTTCAGTGAAGATACGCAGTATTTT. Its translation is CASSFSEDTQYF.

A few counts support this clonotype. The CDR3 sequence: CASTESRGPNEKLFF. Written as DNA, the CDR3 is TGTGCCAGCACCGAAAGTCGGGGGCCTAATGAAAAACTGTTTTTT. V gene TRBV28 combines with J gene TRBJ1-4; tentative D call: TRBD1 (6 bases). In germline, CDR1 is MDHEN, CDR2 SYDVKM. This CDR3 spans 15 amino acids. The germline V and J ends were trimmed by 7 bases and 3 bases, with 15 bases remaining between them.